Reported below is one T cell receptor (beta chain). Germline loops: CDR1 SGHDT, CDR2 YYEEEE. The CDR3 loop spans 14 amino acids. Trimming left V 6 bases short and J 3 bases short, with 14 bases between. This sample stems from a study of shared clonotypes between healthy human individuals. Study-level information: Donors had three CD4 naive, three CD4 memory, two CD8 naive and one CD8 memory plate apiece.

Repertoires were generated with immunoSEQ multiplex PCR, while TCRdb's copy carries only in-frame clones and drops some. The sample contains some 2,000,000 clones, approximately 94% of which appear only once. Terminally differentiated effector memory CD45RA+ cells were excluded from the naive CD8 cells, which were CD45RO-negative and positively selected for CCR7. J is TRBJ2-3 and V is TRBV5-6; no clear D. The specimen sequenced was naive CD8+ T cells sorted from blood. The sequence came from a man between 18 and 29 years old in good health. This chain's CDR3 is CASKLWSITDTQYF. DNA for the CDR3: TGTGCCAGCAAGCTGTGGAGCATTACAGATACGCAGTATTTT.